What follows are 28 T cell receptor beta chains derived from one specimen sequenced in a study of spatial heterogeneity in lung cancer. Study conclusions and caveats: Tracking of tumor mutation counts was seen in expanded intratumoral alpha and beta TCR counts.

Via MiXCR, TCRdb re-called the 5' RACE reads, giving one row per CDR3 protein. Here the sample spans about 100,000 distinct CDR3 sequences, 4% to 4.5% being singletons. No antigen has been assigned to these receptors. Specified time point: sample taken at primary tumor resection. Sequenced material: lung tumor tissue, taken at surgery. The receptors here all came from a male donor with early-stage non-small cell lung cancer.

This clonotype was found many times. The rearrangement joins TRBV11-2 to TRBJ2-3; a weak D match, TRBD2 (5 bases). The V end was cut by 3 bases, the J end by 0 bases, with 13 bases between. Germline V lookup: CDR1 SGHAT, CDR2 FQNNGV. The CDR3 has 16 amino acids. Here the CDR3 reads CASSLSGLLSTDTQYF. As DNA, the CDR3 is TGTGCCAGCAGCTTGAGCGGATTACTAAGCACAGATACGCAGTATTTT.

At least ten counts were recorded for this clonotype. V is TRBV11-2 and J is TRBJ2-2, with TRBD2 as a possible D gene (7 bases). The CDR3 is 16 amino acids. V gave up 6 bases and J gave up 4 bases, with 18 bases separating them. Germline CDR1 and CDR2: SGHAT and FQNNGV. The DNA of the CDR3 is TGTGCCAGCAGGTCTAACAGGGAGGGAACCACCGGGGAGCTGTTTTTT. Translated: CASRSNREGTTGELFF.

This clonotype came up many times. The chain couples TRBV3-1 to TRBJ2-1; D gene unclear. This CDR3 is 14 amino acids long. V dropped 1 base and J dropped 7 bases, with 11 bases sitting between them. The germline CDR1 and CDR2 sequences are LGHDT and YNNKEL (reference sequence). CDR3 nucleotide sequence: TGTGCCAGCAGCCAAGGAGACGAAGCAAATGAGCAGTTCTTC. Protein sequence: CASSQGDEANEQFF.

This clonotype was observed at least ten times. V is TRBV11-2 and J is TRBJ2-5; D is unresolved. V lost 2 bases, J lost 5 bases, and 6 bases lay in between. The CDR3 spans 12 residues. Looked up from germline, CDR1 is SGHAT and CDR2 is FQNNGV. The CDR3 nucleotides read TGTGCCAGCAGCTTAAGGATTGAGACCCAGTACTTC. It translates to CASSLRIETQYF.

This clonotype was counted ten times or more. The J gene is TRBJ2-5, the V gene TRBV12-3 or TRBV12-4; D call uncertain. V lost 5 bases and J lost 9, with 10 bases in between. This CDR3 region has 11 residues. The CDR3 loop is CASSPNRSQYF. The CDR3 bases are TGTGCCAGCAGTCCGAACCGGTCCCAGTACTTC.

In its sample, this clonotype was seen many times. The chain links TRBV28 to TRBJ2-7, with 8 bases identical to TRBD1. Looked up from germline, CDR1 is MDHEN and CDR2 is SYDVKM. This CDR3 is built from 16 residues. Trimming removed 5 bases from V and 4 bases from J; junction bases left unmatched: 13. CDR3 region: CASSRLRQGTMYEQYF. The CDR3 DNA reads as TGTGCCAGCAGTAGACTACGACAGGGGACGATGTACGAGCAGTACTTC.

This clonotype was recorded many times. V is TRBV5-1 and J is TRBJ2-3; 8 bases align to TRBD1. Germline values: CDR1 SGHRS, CDR2 YFSETQ. This CDR3 comprises 17 residues. Germline trimming cut 0 bases from V and 4 bases from J; bases unmatched to any gene: 10. CDR3 sequence reads: CASSLEGPGGKADTQYF. DNA for the CDR3: TGCGCCAGCAGCTTGGAGGGCCCAGGGGGCAAAGCAGATACGCAGTATTTT.

There are many counts of this clonotype. The V and J genes are TRBV5-5 and TRBJ2-1; 7 bases line up with TRBD1. Trimming at V came to 0 bases and at J to 2 bases, leaving 5 bases not matched to a gene. The CDR3 has 16 residues. Germline lookup yields CDR1 SGHKS and CDR2 YYEKEE (reference sequence). The CDR3 DNA follows: TGTGCCAGCAGCTTGGCCTTCAGGGGGACCTACAATGAGCAGTTCTTC. Protein product: CASSLAFRGTYNEQFF.

This clonotype was seen repeatedly, ten times or more. The rearrangement uses TRBV20-1 and TRBJ2-7; TRBD2 is a possible D gene (6 bases). The CDR3 runs 14 residues. V dropped 6 bases and J dropped 4 bases, with 19 bases sitting between them. Germline CDR1 is DFQATT and CDR2 is SNEGSKA (reference sequence). In DNA, the CDR3 is TGCAGTGCCCGGCCGGGAGAGGTTTTTTACGAGCAGTACTTC. Encoded protein: CSARPGEVFYEQYF.

This clonotype appeared many times. This chain connects TRBV6-6 to TRBJ1-4; TRBD1 is a possible D gene (5 bases). This CDR3 is built from 17 residues. Per the germline V gene, CDR1 is MNHNY and CDR2 is SVGAGI (reference sequence). Between the trimmed V and J ends, which lost 5 bases and 7 bases, there was a span of 23 bases. CDR3 sequence (DNA): TGTGCCAGCAGTCCTCCACACGAACGCAGGGCAGGTGAAAAACTGTTTTTT. Protein: CASSPPHERRAGEKLFF.

The J gene is TRBJ2-2, the V gene TRBV7-9; D may match TRBD1 or TRBD2 (5 bases each). The CDR3 length is 16 residues. CDR1 and CDR2 from the germline V gene are SEHNR and FQNEAQ (reference sequence). The germline V and J ends were trimmed by 6 bases and 0 bases, with 14 bases remaining between them. CDR3 sequence reads: CASRPPGAPNTGELFF. The DNA of the CDR3 is TGTGCCAGCAGGCCCCCCGGGGCCCCGAACACCGGGGAGCTGTTTTTT.

This sequence joins TRBV6-6 and TRBJ2-1, with no clear D. V dropped 3 bases and J dropped 6 bases, with 9 bases sitting between them. CDR3 size: 13 residues. Looked up from germline, CDR1 is MNHNY and CDR2 is SVGAGI (reference sequence). The CDR3 spells CASSYTLSNEQFF. In nucleotides, the CDR3 is TGTGCCAGCAGTTATACACTGTCCAATGAGCAGTTCTTC.

This clonotype has only one observation. It may be a read error: a sequence one base away is much more abundant. J is TRBJ2-7 and V is TRBV6-6; D is perhaps TRBD1 (6 bases). The CDR3 has 16 residues. V lost 5 bases, J lost 3 bases, and 20 bases lay in between. Germline values: CDR1 MNHNY, CDR2 SVGAGI (reference sequence). In DNA, the CDR3 is TGTGCCAGCAGTCCAGAGGACAGACTTAATCACTACGAGCAGTACTTC. It codes for CASSPEDRLNHYEQYF.

The table lists this clonotype with a few counts. J is TRBJ2-5 and V is TRBV5-5, with 8 bases that match TRBD2. CDR1 is SGHKS, CDR2 YYEKEE, per germline (reference sequence). The CDR3 length is 14 residues. V lost 4 bases to trimming and J lost 7 bases; unmatched junction nucleotides: 9. DNA of the CDR3: TGTGCCAGCAGCCCACCCCCCGCGGGAGGGACCCAGTACTTC. Encoded protein: CASSPPPAGGTQYF.

At least ten counts were recorded for this clonotype. The rearrangement links TRBV5-1 to TRBJ2-7, with 8 bases that match TRBD1. The CDR3 totals 16 residues. V shed 4 bases and J 3 bases; nucleotides not matched to a gene: 12. Germline V gene data show CDR1 as SGHRS and CDR2 as YFSETQ. This chain's CDR3 is CASSPLQGGDVYEQYF. The CDR3 nucleotides are TGCGCCAGCAGCCCCTTACAGGGGGGAGATGTCTACGAGCAGTACTTC.

The V and J genes are TRBV5-1 and TRBJ2-7; weak D call: TRBD2 (6 bases). Germline loops: CDR1 SGHRS, CDR2 YFSETQ. The CDR3 totals 13 residues. The V end was cut by 5 bases, the J end by 6 bases, with 15 bases between. The CDR3 is CASRKEEAGEQYF. The CDR3 region has the DNA TGCGCCAGCAGGAAGGAGGAAGCGGGCGAGCAGTACTTC.

This clonotype was seen many times. The rearrangement joins TRBV21-1 to TRBJ2-7; the table's D call, TRBD2, was not checked against the DNA. TRBV21-1 is flagged as a pseudogene. The CDR3 consists of 16 residues. As DNA, the CDR3 is TGTGCCAGCAGCTCAAGTTCGGGACTTAACTCCTACGAGCAGTACTTC. It is translated as CASSSSSGLNSYEQYF.

Note on this clonotype: Being one base from a much bigger clone, this may be a read error. The chain joins TRBV7-9 to TRBJ2-5; 9 positions match TRBD2. The CDR3 covers 15 residues. CDR1 is SEHNR, CDR2 FQNEAQ, per germline (reference sequence). The CDR3 reads CASSPRQTSGETQCF. The CDR3 nucleotides read TGTGCCAGCAGCCCCAGGCAGACTAGCGGAGAGACCCAGTGCTTC.

This clonotype was observed at least ten times. V is TRBV11-2 and J is TRBJ2-5; perhaps D is TRBD1 or TRBD2 (5 bases each). The CDR3 sequence is 13 residues long. Germline V gives CDR1 SGHAT, CDR2 FQNNGV. Trimming stripped 2 bases from V and 5 bases from J, with 9 bases between. CDR3 amino acids: CASSLLGTETQYF. The CDR3 nucleotides are TGTGCCAGCAGCTTATTGGGGACCGAGACCCAGTACTTC.

This clonotype was counted ten times or more. This chain connects TRBV5-1 to TRBJ2-2, with 12 bases fitting TRBD2. Trimming at V came to 3 bases and at J to 5 bases, leaving 8 bases not matched to a gene. This CDR3 region has 17 residues. In germline, CDR1 is SGHRS, CDR2 YFSETQ. DNA for the CDR3: TGCGCCAGCAGCTCGAACGCACTAGCGGGAGGAACCGGGGAGCTGTTTTTT. Protein sequence: CASSSNALAGGTGELFF.

A word on this clonotype: This clone may be a read error of a much larger clone one base away. The chain combines TRBV5-1 with TRBJ1-1; D not resolved. CDR3 size: 16 residues. CDR1 and CDR2 (germline): SGHRS, YFSETQ. The V end lost 3 bases, the J end lost 5 bases, and 20 bases lay between the germline ends. Here the CDR3 reads CASSSRPIGVCTEAFF. CDR3 in DNA: TGCGCCAGCAGCTCGAGACCCATCGGGGTCTGTACTGAAGCTTTCTTT.

This clonotype has ten or more counts. V and J are TRBV24-1 and TRBJ2-3, with 9 bases fitting TRBD1. CDR3 length equals 16 residues. With 0 bases clipped from V and 1 base from J, the junction kept 1 base outside the gene matches. The V gene's germline CDR1 is KGHDR and CDR2 SFDVKD. CDR3 protein: CATSDLGDRGTDTQYF. DNA of the CDR3: TGTGCCACCAGTGATTTGGGGGACAGGGGCACAGATACGCAGTATTTT.

The rearrangement links TRBV5-5 to TRBJ2-1; TRBD2 might be the D (5 bases). V lost 0 bases, J lost 7 bases, and 14 bases lay in between. This CDR3 comprises 15 residues. CDR1 and CDR2 (germline): SGHKS, YYEKEE (reference sequence). CDR3 nucleotide sequence: TGTGCCAGCAGCTTGGTTGCGGGTGCGTCGAATGAGCAGTTCTTC. This gives the protein CASSLVAGASNEQFF.

This clonotype was observed at least ten times. The CDR3: CASKPRRELHNEQFF. As DNA, the CDR3 is TGTGCCAGCAAACCAAGGCGGGAGCTCCACAATGAGCAGTTCTTC. The V gene is TRBV28, the J gene TRBJ2-1; TRBD2 matches 7 bases. Germline V gives CDR1 MDHEN, CDR2 SYDVKM. CDR3 length: 15 amino acids. Germline trimming cut 7 bases from V and 5 bases from J; bases unmatched to any gene: 11. The variable domain in full, with the rest retrieved from reference TRBV28 and TRBJ2-1, is DVKVTQSSRYLVKRTGEKVFLECVQDMDHENMFWYRQDPGLGLRLIYFSYDVKMKEKGDIPEGYSVSREKKERFSLILESASTNQTSMYLCASKPRRELHNEQFFGPGTRLTVL.

This clonotype was seen many times. This chain joins TRBV25-1 and TRBJ2-7, with D perhaps matching TRBD1 (6 bases). The CDR3 totals 13 residues. V was clipped by 2 bases and J by 7 bases, with 12 bases between them. Germline V gives CDR1 MGHDK, CDR2 SYGVNS. The chain's CDR3 is CASSERTVGEQYF. CDR3 coding DNA: TGTGCCAGCAGTGAAAGGACAGTTGGAGAGCAGTACTTC.

The sample holds many counts of this clonotype. The chain recombines TRBV7-8 with TRBJ2-1; 10 bases are shared with TRBD2. The CDR3 runs 16 residues. J was trimmed by 6 bases and V by 1 base; bases with no gene match: 6. The germline V gene encodes CDR1 SGHVS and CDR2 FQNEAQ. CDR3 loop: CASSLGLAGEGNEQFF. CDR3 sequence (DNA): TGTGCCAGCAGCTTAGGGCTAGCGGGGGAAGGCAATGAGCAGTTCTTC.

This clonotype was recorded a few times. V gene TRBV3-1 combines with J gene TRBJ1-3; 7 positions agree with TRBD1. The CDR3 loop spans 14 amino acids. V lost 4 bases to trimming and J lost 3 bases; unmatched junction nucleotides: 3. Germline CDR1 and CDR2: LGHDT and YNNKEL (reference sequence). CDR3 bases: TGTGCCAGCAGCCCTAACAGGGGTGGAAACACCATATATTTT. Translating it yields CASSPNRGGNTIYF.

At least ten counts were recorded for this clonotype. The J gene is TRBJ1-2, the V gene TRBV12-3 or TRBV12-4; TRBD1 agrees at 8 bases. Trimming took 3 bases from V and 8 from J; bases not matched to a gene: 2. This CDR3 has 12 residues. The CDR3 here is CASSLDRVGYTF. The DNA for the CDR3 is TGTGCCAGCAGTTTGGACAGGGTCGGCTACACCTTC.